This is a list of T cell receptor beta chains from one sample in a study of T-cell memory formation after mild COVID-19. TCRdb recomputed calls from the 5' RACE reads with MiXCR, one row per CDR3 protein. In the table there are hundreds of thousands of distinct CDR3 sequences, roughly 20% of which are singletons. Sequences were obtained from PBMCs or a T cell subset sorted from them (not recorded which). These receptor sequences come from an adult woman who had mild COVID-19 (a few samples of this study predate the infection). Cell type and time point are not known. Both conserved end residues are part of each CDR3.

V gene: TRBV5-4; CDR3 protein: CASSLDPEPNQPQHF
V gene: TRBV11-3; CDR3 protein: CASRPTSGSGDTQYF
V gene: TRBV7-9; CDR3 protein: CASSLPSESQSSTDTQYF
V gene: TRBV9; CDR3 protein: CASSVGSTGWSDTQYF
V gene: TRBV4-1; CDR3 protein: CASSQSGSKNIQYF
V gene: TRBV6-1; CDR3 protein: CASCETLAGGNEQYF
V gene: TRBV6-1; CDR3 protein: CASSELRDVNEQFF
V gene: TRBV29-1; CDR3 protein: CSVEEYSPSGANVLTF
V gene: TRBV5-1; CDR3 protein: CASSLEFRGFNSPLHF
V gene: TRBV12-3/TRBV12-4; CDR3 protein: CASSFGRRTDTQYF
V gene: TRBV7-6; CDR3 protein: CASSLNLKGRMNTEAFF
V gene: TRBV12-3/TRBV12-4; CDR3 protein: CASSRPHPNLAGMGVDTQYF
V gene: TRBV25-1; CDR3 protein: CASQGLPNQPQHF
V gene: TRBV29-1; CDR3 protein: CSGALGQGGYNEQFF
V gene: TRBV4-2; CDR3 protein: CASSQGNGGETQYF
V gene: TRBV4-1; CDR3 protein: CASSQFGSPPDTQYF
V gene: TRBV7-2; CDR3 protein: CASSLGGGEKPQHF
V gene: TRBV18; CDR3 protein: CASSSIAPGGGLAEAFF
V gene: TRBV6-6; CDR3 protein: CASSYSRDTGELFF
V gene: TRBV4-1; CDR3 protein: CASSQDPKDGPDYNEQFF
V gene: TRBV12-3/TRBV12-4; CDR3 protein: CASTGNTDTQYF
V gene: TRBV7-9; CDR3 protein: CASNRQGWDEQFF
V gene: TRBV20-1; CDR3 protein: CSARSDRGYEQYF
V gene: TRBV7-9; CDR3 protein: CASSSWDTSDTQYF
V gene: TRBV10-3; CDR3 protein: CAISNRDQRQYF
V gene: TRBV24-1; CDR3 protein: CATSHPGLLAGGTNTGELFF
V gene: TRBV7-9; CDR3 protein: CASSPGTSALSYEQYF
V gene: TRBV6-6; CDR3 protein: CAIREDTGELFF
V gene: TRBV29-1; CDR3 protein: CSVGRTGVNPPGELFF
V gene: TRBV27; CDR3 protein: CASRNRGHSNEKLFF
V gene: TRBV9; CDR3 protein: CASSGSLTDTQYF
V gene: TRBV6-2/TRBV6-3; CDR3 protein: CASRLAGISYEQYF
V gene: TRBV6-5; CDR3 protein: CASSAGGALYEAFF
V gene: TRBV3-2; CDR3 protein: CASSPGYYYGYTF
V gene: TRBV30; CDR3 protein: CAWSGEGQVNQPQHF
V gene: TRBV7-9; CDR3 protein: CASSLGLNTGELFF
V gene: TRBV24-1; CDR3 protein: CATSEPGTGGVNEQFF
V gene: TRBV19; CDR3 protein: CASSMTHTGGDTQYF
V gene: TRBV10-3; CDR3 protein: CAIRSAFSTDTQYF
V gene: TRBV12-3/TRBV12-4; CDR3 protein: CASSRQGQGNEQFF
V gene: TRBV20-1; CDR3 protein: CSAETGANTEAFF
V gene: TRBV4-3; CDR3 protein: CASSQEARGSPVDEQFF
V gene: TRBV29-1; CDR3 protein: CSVVAGHRGPTTGELFF
V gene: TRBV12-3/TRBV12-4; CDR3 protein: CASSFAGQYNEQFF
V gene: TRBV7-8; CDR3 protein: CASSLSGGVEQYF
V gene: TRBV20-1; CDR3 protein: CSAHPGTGGVREQYF
V gene: TRBV5-1; CDR3 protein: CASSPSGSQETQYF
V gene: TRBV6-2/TRBV6-3; CDR3 protein: CASSTSGPSYEQYF
V gene: TRBV29-1; CDR3 protein: CSGVGGTPSGSTEAFF